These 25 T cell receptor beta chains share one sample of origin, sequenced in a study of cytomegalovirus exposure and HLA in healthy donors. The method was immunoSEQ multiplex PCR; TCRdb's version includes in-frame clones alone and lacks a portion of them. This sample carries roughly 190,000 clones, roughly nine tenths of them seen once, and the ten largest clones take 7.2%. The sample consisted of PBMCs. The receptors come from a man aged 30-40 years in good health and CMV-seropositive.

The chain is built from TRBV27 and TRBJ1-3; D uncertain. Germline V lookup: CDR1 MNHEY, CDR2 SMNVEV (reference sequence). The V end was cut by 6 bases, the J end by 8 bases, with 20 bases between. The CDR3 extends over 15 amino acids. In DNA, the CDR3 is TGTGCCAGCAGGCCTCTATCTTTATCCGGGGACACCATATATTTT. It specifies CASRPLSLSGDTIYF.

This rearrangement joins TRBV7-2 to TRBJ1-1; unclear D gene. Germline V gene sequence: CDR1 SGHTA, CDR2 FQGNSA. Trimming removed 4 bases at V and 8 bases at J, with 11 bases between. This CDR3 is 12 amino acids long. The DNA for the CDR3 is TGTGCCAGCAGCTATGAGATTTGGGAAGCTTTCTTT. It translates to CASSYEIWEAFF.

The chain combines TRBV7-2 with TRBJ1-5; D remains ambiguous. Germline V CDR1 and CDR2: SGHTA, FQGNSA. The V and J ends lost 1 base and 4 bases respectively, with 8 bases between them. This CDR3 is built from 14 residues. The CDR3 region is CASSLGPSNQPQHF. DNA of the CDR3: TGTGCCAGCAGCTTAGGCCCTTCGAATCAGCCCCAGCATTTT.

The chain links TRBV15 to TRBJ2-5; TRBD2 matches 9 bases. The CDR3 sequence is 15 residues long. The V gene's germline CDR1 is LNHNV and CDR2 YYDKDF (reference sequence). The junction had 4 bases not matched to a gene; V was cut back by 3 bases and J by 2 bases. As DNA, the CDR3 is TGTGCCACCAGCAGGACTAGCGGAGGTCAAGAGACCCAGTACTTC. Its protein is CATSRTSGGQETQYF.

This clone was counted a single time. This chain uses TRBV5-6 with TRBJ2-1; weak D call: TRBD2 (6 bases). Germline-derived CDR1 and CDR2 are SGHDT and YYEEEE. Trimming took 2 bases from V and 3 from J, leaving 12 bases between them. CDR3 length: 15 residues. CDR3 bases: TGTGCCAGCAGCTTAGCACCGGGGGTCTACAATGAGCAGTTCTTC. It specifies CASSLAPGVYNEQFF. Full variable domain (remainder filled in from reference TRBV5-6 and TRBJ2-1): DAGVTQSPTHLIKTRGQQVTLRCSPKSGHDTVSWYQQALGQGPQFIFQYYEEEERQRGNFPDRFSGHQFPNYSSELNVNALLLGDSALYLCASSLAPGVYNEQFFGPGTRLTVL.

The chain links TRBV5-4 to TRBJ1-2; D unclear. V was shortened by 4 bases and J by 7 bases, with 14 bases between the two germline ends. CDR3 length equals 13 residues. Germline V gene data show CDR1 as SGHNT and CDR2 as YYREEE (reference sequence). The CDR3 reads CASSPEYGTGYTF. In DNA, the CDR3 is TGTGCCAGCAGCCCTGAATACGGAACTGGCTACACCTTC. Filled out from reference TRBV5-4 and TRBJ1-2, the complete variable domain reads ETGVTQSPTHLIKTRGQQVTLRCSSQSGHNTVSWYQQALGQGPQFIFQYYREEENGRGNFPPRFSGLQFPNYSSELNVNALELDDSALYLCASSPEYGTGYTFGSGTRLTVV.

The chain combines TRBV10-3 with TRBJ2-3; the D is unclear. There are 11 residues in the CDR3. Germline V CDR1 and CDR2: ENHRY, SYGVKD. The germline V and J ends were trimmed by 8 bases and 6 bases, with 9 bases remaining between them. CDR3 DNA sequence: TGTGCCATCGGCGTGGTTGATACGCAGTATTTT. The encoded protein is CAIGVVDTQYF.

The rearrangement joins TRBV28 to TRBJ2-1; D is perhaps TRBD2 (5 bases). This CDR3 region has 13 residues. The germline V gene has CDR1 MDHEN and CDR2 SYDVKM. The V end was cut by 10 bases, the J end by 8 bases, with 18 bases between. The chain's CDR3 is CATTRLPGDEQFF. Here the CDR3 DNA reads TGTGCCACCACTAGGTTACCCGGGGATGAGCAGTTCTTC.

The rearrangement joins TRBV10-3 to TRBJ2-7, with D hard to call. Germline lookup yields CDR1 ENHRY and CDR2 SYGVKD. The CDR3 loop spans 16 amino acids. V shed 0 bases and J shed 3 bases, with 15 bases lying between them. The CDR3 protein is CAISESDPHPVYEQYF. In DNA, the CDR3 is TGTGCCATCAGTGAGTCCGACCCGCACCCAGTCTACGAGCAGTACTTC.

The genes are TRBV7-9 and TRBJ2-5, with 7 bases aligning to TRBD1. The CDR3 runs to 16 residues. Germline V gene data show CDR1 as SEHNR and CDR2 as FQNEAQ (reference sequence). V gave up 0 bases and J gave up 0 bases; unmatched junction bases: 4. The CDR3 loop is CASSLAGTEYQETQYF. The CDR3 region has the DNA TGTGCCAGCAGCTTAGCGGGGACAGAGTACCAAGAGACCCAGTACTTC.

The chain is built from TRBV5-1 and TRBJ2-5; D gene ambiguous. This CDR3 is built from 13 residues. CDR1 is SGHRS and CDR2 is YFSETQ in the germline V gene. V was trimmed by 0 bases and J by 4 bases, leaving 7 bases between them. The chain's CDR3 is CASSLVVGETQYF. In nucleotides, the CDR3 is TGCGCCAGCAGCTTGGTGGTCGGAGAGACCCAGTACTTC. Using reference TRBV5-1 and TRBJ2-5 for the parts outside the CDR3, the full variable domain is KAGVTQTPRYLIKTRGQQVTLSCSPISGHRSVSWYQQTPGQGLQFLFEYFSETQRNKGNFPGRFSGRQFSNSRSEMNVSTLELGDSALYLCASSLVVGETQYFGPGTRLLVL.

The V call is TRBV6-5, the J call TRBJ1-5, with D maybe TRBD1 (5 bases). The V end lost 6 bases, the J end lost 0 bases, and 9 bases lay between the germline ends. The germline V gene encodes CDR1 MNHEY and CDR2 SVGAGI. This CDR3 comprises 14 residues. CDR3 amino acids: CASRQGASNQPQHF. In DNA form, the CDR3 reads TGTGCCAGCAGGCAGGGAGCTAGCAATCAGCCCCAGCATTTT.

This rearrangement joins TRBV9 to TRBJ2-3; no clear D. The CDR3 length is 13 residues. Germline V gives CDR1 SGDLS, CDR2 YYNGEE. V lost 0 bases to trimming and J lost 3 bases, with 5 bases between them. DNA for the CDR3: TGTGCCAGCAGCGTAGAAAGAACAGATACGCAGTATTTT. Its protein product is CASSVERTDTQYF. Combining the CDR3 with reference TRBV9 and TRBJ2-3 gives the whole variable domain DSGVTQTPKHLITATGQRVTLRCSPRSGDLSVYWYQQSLDQGLQFLIQYYNGEERAKGNILERFSAQQFPDLHSELNLSSLELGDSALYFCASSVERTDTQYFGPGTRLTVL.

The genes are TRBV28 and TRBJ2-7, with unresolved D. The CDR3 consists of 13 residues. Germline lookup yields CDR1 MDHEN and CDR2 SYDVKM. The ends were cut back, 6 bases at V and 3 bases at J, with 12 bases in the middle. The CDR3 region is CASRDLVIYEQYF. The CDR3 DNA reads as TGTGCCAGCAGGGATCTAGTAATCTACGAGCAGTACTTC.

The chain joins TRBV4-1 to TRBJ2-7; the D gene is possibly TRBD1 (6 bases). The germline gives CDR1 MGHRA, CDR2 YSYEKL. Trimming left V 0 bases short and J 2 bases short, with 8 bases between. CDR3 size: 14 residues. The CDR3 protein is CASSQERTAYEQYF. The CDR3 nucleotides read TGCGCCAGCAGCCAAGAAAGGACAGCCTACGAGCAGTACTTC.

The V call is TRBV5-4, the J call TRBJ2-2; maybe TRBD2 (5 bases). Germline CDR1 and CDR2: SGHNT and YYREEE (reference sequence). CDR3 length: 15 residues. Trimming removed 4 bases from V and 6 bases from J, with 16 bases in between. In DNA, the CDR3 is TGTGCCAGCAGCCACCTTAAGGGAGAGGCCGGGGAGCTGTTTTTT. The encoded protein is CASSHLKGEAGELFF.

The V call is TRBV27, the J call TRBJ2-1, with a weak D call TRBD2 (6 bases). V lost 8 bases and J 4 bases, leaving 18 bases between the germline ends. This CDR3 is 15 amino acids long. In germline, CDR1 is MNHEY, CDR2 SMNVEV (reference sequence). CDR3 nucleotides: TGTGCCAGCGGTGCGGAGCTGGGAGGTTACAATGAGCAGTTCTTC. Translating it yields CASGAELGGYNEQFF.

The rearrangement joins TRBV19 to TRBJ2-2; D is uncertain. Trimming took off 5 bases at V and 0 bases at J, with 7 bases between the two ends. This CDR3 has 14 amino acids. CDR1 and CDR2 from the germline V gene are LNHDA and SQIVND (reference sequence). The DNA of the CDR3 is TGTGCCAGTAGTCCTATGACGAACACCGGGGAGCTGTTTTTT. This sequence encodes CASSPMTNTGELFF.

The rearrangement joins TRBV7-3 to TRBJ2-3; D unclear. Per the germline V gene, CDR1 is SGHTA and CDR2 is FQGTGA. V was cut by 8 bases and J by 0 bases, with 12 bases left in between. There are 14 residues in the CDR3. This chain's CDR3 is CASSWADSTDTQYF. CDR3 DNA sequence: TGTGCCAGCTCCTGGGCGGACAGCACAGATACGCAGTATTTT.

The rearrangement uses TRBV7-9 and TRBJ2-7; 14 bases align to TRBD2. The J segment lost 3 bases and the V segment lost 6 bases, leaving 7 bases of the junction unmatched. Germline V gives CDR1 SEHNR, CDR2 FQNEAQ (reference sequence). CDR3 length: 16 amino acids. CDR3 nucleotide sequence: TGTGCCAGCAGGCCAGGACTAGCGGGGGGAGGCTACGAGCAGTACTTC. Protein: CASRPGLAGGGYEQYF.

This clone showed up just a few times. The CDR3 DNA is TGTGCCAGCAGTGAGGAGACAGACGAAAAACTGTTTTTT. Protein sequence: CASSEETDEKLFF. The genes are TRBV25-1 and TRBJ1-4; possibly TRBD1 for D (5 bases). The CDR3 is 13 residues long. V gave up 3 bases and J gave up 8 bases, with 10 bases separating them. From germline, CDR1 is MGHDK and CDR2 SYGVNS. The full variable domain, rest sourced from reference TRBV25-1 and TRBJ1-4, is EADIYQTPRYLVIGTGKKITLECSQTMGHDKMYWYQQDPGMELHLIHYSYGVNSTEKGDLSSESTVSRIRTEHFPLTLESARPSHTSQYLCASSEETDEKLFFGSGTQLSVL.

The CDR3 loop reads CASSQDEAGKEKLFF. CDR3 coding DNA: TGCGCCAGCAGCCAAGATGAGGCAGGGAAGGAAAAACTGTTTTTT. This chain connects TRBV4-1 to TRBJ1-4; a weak D match, TRBD1 (5 bases). CDR1 and CDR2 (germline): MGHRA, YSYEKL. The CDR3 is made up of 15 amino acids. V was shortened by 0 bases and J by 8 bases, with 13 bases between the two germline ends.

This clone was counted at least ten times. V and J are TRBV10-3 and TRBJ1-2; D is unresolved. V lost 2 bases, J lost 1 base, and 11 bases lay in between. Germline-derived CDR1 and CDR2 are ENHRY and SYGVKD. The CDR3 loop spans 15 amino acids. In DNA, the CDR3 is TGTGCCATCAGTGAGCGTCCGGGAGATAACTATGGCTACACCTTC. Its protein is CAISERPGDNYGYTF.

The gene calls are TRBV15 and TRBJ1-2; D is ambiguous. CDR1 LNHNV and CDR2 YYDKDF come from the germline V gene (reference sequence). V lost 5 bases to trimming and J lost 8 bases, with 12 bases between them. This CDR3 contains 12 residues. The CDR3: CATSFRSGGYTF. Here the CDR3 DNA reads TGTGCCACCAGCTTCCGGTCCGGCGGCTACACCTTC. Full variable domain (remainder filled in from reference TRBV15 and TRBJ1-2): DAMVIQNPRYQVTQFGKPVTLSCSQTLNHNVMYWYQQKSSQAPKLLFHYYDKDFNNEADTPDNFQSRRPNTSFCFLDIRSPGLGDTAMYLCATSFRSGGYTFGSGTRLTVV.

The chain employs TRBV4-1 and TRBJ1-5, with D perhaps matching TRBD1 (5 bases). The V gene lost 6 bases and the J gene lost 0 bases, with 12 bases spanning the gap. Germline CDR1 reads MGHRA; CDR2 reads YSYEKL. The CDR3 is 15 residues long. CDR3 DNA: TGCGCCAGCAGGGACGGGGCTAATAGCAATCAGCCCCAGCATTTT. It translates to CASRDGANSNQPQHF.